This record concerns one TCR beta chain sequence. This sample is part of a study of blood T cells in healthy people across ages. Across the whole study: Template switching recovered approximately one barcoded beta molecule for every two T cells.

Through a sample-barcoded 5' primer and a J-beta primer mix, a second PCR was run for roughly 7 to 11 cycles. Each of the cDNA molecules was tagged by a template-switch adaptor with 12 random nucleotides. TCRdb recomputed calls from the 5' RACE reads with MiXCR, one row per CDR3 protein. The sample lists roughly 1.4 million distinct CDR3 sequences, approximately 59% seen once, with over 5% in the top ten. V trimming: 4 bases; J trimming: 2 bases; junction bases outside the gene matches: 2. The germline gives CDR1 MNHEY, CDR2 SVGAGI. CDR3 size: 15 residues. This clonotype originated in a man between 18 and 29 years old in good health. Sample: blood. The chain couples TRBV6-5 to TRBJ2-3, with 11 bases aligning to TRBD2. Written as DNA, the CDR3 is TGTGCCAGCAGTTGGGGACTAGCGGCCACAGATACGCAGTATTTT. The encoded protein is CASSWGLAATDTQYF.